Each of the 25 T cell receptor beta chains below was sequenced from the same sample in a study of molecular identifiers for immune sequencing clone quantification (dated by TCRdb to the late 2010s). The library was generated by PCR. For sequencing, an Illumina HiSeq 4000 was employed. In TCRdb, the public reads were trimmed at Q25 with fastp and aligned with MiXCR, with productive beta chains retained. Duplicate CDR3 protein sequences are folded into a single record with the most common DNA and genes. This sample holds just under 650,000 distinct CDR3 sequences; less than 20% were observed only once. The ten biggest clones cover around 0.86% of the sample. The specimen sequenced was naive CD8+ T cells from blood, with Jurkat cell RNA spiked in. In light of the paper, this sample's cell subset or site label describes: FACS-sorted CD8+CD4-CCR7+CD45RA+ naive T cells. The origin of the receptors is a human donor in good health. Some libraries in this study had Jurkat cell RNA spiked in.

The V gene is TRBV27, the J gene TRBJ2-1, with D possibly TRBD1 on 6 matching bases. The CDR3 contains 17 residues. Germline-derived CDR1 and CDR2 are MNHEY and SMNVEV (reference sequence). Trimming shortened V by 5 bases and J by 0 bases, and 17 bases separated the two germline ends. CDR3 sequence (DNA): TGTGCCAGCAGTCTGGCCGGGACAAGACCCTCCTACAATGAGCAGTTCTTC. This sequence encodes CASSLAGTRPSYNEQFF.

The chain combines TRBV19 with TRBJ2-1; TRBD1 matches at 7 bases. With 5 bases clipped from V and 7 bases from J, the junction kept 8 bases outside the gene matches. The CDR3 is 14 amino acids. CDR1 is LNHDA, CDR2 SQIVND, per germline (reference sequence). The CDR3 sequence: CASSVVQGFNEQFF. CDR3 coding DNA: TGTGCCAGTAGTGTAGTACAGGGGTTTAATGAGCAGTTCTTC.

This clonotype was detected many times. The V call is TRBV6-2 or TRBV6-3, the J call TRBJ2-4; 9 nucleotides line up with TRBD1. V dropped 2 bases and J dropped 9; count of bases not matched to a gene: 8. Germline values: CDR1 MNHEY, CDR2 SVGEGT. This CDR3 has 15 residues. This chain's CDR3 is CASSYTTGGEVIQYF. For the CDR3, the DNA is TGTGCCAGCAGTTACACAACAGGGGGCGAGGTCATTCAGTACTTC.

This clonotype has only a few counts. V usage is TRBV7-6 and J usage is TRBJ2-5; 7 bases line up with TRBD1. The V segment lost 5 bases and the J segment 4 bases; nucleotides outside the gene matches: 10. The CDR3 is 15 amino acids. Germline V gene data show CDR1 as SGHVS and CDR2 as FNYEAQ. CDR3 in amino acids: CASSKTGSGGETQYF. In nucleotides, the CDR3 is TGTGCCAGCAGCAAGACCGGCTCAGGGGGAGAGACCCAGTACTTC.

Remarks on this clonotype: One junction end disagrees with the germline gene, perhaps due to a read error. CDR3 protein: CASSFTGRRNQPQCF. CDR3 bases: TGTGCCAGCAGTTTTACAGGTCGACGAAATCAGCCCCAGTGTTTT. The chain joins TRBV28 to TRBJ1-5; D might be TRBD1 (5 bases). Germline lookup yields CDR1 MDHEN and CDR2 SYDVKM. This CDR3 spans 15 amino acids.

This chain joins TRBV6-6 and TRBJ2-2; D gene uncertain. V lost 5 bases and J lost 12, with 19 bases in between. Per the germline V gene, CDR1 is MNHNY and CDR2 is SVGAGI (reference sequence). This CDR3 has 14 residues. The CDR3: CASSLQGPHNKLFF. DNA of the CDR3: TGTGCCAGCAGTCTCCAAGGACCCCATAACAAGCTGTTTTTT.

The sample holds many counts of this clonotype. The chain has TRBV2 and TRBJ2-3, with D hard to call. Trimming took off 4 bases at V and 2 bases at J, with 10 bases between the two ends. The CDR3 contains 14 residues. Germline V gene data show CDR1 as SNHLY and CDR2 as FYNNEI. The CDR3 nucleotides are TGTGCCAGCAGTGTCCAACAGAACACAGATACGCAGTATTTT. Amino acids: CASSVQQNTDTQYF.

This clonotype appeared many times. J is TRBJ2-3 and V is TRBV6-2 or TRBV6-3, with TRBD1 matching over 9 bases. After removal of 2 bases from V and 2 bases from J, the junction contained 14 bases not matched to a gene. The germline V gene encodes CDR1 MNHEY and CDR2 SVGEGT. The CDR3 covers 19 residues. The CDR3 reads CASSYPTYRWDRDTDTQYF. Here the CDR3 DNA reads TGTGCCAGCAGTTACCCGACCTATCGCTGGGACAGGGACACAGATACGCAGTATTTT.

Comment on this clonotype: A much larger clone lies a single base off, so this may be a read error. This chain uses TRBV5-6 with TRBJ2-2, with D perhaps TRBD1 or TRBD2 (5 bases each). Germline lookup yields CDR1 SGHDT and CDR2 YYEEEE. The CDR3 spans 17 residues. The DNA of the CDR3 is TGTGCCAGCAGCTTGTCTTCCAGGGTGAAGAACACCGGGGAGCTGCTTTTT. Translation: CASSLSSRVKNTGELLF.

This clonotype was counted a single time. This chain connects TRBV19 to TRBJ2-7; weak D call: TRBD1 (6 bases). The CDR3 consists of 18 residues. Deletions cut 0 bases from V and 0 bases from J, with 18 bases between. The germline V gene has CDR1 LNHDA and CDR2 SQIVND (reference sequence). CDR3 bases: TGTGCCAGTAGTATAGATCTTCGGACAGACGAGCTCTCCTACGAGCAGTACTTC. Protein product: CASSIDLRTDELSYEQYF.

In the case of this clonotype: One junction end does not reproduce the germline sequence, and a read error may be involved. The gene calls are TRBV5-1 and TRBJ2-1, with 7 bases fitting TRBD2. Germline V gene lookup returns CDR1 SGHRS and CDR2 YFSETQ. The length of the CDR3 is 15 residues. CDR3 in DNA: TGTGCCAGCAGCCCCCGGGGACTACCCCACAATGAGCAGTTCTTC. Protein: CASSPRGLPHNEQFF.

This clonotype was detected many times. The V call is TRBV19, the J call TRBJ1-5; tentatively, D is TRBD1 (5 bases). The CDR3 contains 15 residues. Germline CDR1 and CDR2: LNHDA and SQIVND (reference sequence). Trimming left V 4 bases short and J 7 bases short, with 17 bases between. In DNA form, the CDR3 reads TGTGCCAGTAGTAACGGGGGGATTTTTGGACAGCCCCAGCATTTT. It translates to CASSNGGIFGQPQHF.

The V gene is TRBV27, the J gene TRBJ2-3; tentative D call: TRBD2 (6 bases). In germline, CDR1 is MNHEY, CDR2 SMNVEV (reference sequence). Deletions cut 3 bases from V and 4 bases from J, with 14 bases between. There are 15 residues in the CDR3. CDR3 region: CASSFPGGGADTQYF. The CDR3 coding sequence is TGTGCCAGCAGTTTCCCCGGAGGCGGGGCAGATACGCAGTATTTT.

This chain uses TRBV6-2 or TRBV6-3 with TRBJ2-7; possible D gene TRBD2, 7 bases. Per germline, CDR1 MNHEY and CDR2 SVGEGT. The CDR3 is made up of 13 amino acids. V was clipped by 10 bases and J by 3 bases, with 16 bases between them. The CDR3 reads CATCRGAIYEQYF. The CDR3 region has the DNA TGTGCCACCTGTCGGGGGGCTATCTACGAGCAGTACTTC.

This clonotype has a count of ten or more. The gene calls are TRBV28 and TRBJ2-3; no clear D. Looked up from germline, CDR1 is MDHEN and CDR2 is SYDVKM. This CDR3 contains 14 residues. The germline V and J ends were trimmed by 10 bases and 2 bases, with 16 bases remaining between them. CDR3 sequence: CAILTDPDTDTQYF. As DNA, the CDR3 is TGTGCCATCCTGACTGATCCCGACACAGATACGCAGTATTTT.

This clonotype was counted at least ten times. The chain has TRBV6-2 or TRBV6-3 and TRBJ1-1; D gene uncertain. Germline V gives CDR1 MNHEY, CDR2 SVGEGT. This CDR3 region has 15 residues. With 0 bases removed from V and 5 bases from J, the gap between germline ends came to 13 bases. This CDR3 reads CASSYSGSGFTEAFF. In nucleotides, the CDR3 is TGTGCCAGCAGTTACTCGGGGTCGGGGTTTACTGAAGCTTTCTTT.

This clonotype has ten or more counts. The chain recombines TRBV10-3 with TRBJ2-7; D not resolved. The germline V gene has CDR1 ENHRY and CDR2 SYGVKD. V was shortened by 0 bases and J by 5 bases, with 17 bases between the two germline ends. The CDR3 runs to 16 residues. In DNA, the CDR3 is TGTGCCATCAGTGAGTCAAATTCCGTCGTCCGGGACGAGCAGTACTTC. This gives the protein CAISESNSVVRDEQYF.

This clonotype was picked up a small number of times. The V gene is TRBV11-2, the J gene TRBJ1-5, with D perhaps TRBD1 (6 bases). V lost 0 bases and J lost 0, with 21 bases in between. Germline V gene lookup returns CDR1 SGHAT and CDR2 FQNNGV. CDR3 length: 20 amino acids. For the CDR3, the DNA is TGTGCCAGCAGCTTAGATCAAGGGGGGCTGGCGGTTTATAGCAATCAGCCCCAGCATTTT. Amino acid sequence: CASSLDQGGLAVYSNQPQHF. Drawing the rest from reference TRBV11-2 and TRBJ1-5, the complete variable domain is EAGVAQSPRYKIIEKRQSVAFWCNPISGHATLYWYQQILGQGPKLLIQFQNNGVVDDSQLPKDRFSAERLKGVDSTLKIQPAKLEDSAVYLCASSLDQGGLAVYSNQPQHFGDGTRLSIL.

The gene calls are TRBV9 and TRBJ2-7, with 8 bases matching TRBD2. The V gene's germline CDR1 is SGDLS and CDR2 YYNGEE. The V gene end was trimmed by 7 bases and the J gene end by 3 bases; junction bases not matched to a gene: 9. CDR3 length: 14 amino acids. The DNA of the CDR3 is TGTGCCAGCGGCCCCACGGGAGGGAACTACGAGCAGTACTTC. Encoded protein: CASGPTGGNYEQYF. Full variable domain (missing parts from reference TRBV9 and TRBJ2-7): DSGVTQTPKHLITATGQRVTLRCSPRSGDLSVYWYQQSLDQGLQFLIQYYNGEERAKGNILERFSAQQFPDLHSELNLSSLELGDSALYFCASGPTGGNYEQYFGPGTRLTVT.

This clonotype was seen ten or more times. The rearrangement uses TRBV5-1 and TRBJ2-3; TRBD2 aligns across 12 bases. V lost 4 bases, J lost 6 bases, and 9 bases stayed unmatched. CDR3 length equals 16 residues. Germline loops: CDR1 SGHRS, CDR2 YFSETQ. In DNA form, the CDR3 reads TGCGCCAGCAGCCCTGGACTAGCGGGAAGCTTTGATACGCAGTATTTT. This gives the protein CASSPGLAGSFDTQYF.

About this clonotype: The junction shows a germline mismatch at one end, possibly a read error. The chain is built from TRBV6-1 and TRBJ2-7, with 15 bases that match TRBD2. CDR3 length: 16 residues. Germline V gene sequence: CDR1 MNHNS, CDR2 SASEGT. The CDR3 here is CASSRTSGRATYGQYF. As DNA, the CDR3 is TGTGCCAGCAGTAGGACTAGCGGGAGGGCCACGTACGGGCAGTACTTC.

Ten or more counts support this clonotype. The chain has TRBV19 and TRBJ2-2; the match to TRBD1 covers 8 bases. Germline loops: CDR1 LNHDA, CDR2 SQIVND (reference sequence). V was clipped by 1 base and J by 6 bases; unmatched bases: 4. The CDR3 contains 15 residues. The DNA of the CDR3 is TGTGCCAGTAGTATAGTTGGGACAGGTGCCGGGGAGCTGTTTTTT. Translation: CASSIVGTGAGELFF.

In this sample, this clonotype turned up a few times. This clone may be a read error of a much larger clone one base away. CDR3 amino acids: CASGVSGSPGELFF. CDR3 sequence (DNA): TGTGCCAGCGGCGTTAGCGGGAGCCCCGGGGAGCTGTTTTTT. The chain joins TRBV9 to TRBJ2-2; 9 bases are shared with TRBD2. The germline gives CDR1 SGDLS, CDR2 YYNGEE. CDR3 size: 14 residues.

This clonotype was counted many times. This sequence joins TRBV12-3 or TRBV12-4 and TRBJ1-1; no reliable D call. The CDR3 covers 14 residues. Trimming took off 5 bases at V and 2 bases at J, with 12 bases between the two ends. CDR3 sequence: CASSPSGFNTEAFF. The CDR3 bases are TGTGCCAGCAGTCCGTCCGGGTTCAACACTGAAGCTTTCTTT.

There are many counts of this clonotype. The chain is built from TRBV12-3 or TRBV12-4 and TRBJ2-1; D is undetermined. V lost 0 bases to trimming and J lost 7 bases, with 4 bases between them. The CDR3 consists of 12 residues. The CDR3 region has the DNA TGTGCCAGCAGTTTAGCGAGAAATGAGCAGTTCTTC. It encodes CASSLARNEQFF.